Below are 5 T cell receptor beta chains sequenced from a single sample in a study of blood T cell repertoires in COVID-19. Measured with immunoSEQ multiplex PCR; TCRdb has only the in-frame clones, and not every one. The sample has 120,000 or so clones; 85% to 90% are singletons. Sequenced: peripheral blood. The receptors originated from a man older than 75 with active or convalescent COVID-19.

This chain uses TRBV6-5 with TRBJ1-1; tentative D call: TRBD1 (5 bases). CDR1 is MNHEY and CDR2 is SVGAGI in the germline V gene. Between the trimmed V and J ends, which lost 2 bases and 4 bases, there was a span of 11 bases. The CDR3 length is 14 residues. In DNA, the CDR3 is TGTGCCAGCAGTTACGGCCAGGGTAGCACTGAAGCTTTCTTT. It translates to CASSYGQGSTEAFF.

The chain recombines TRBV5-1 with TRBJ2-2; 9 nucleotides align to TRBD2. The V segment lost 8 bases and the J segment 4 bases; nucleotides outside the gene matches: 3. The CDR3 length is 13 residues. CDR1 is SGHRS, CDR2 YFSETQ, per germline. The CDR3 reads CASKLAGTGELFF. CDR3 sequence (DNA): TGCGCCAGTAAACTAGCGGGCACCGGGGAGCTGTTTTTT.

This chain uses TRBV4-1 with TRBJ1-1, with 8 bases identical to TRBD1. The CDR3 runs 14 residues. Germline lookup yields CDR1 MGHRA and CDR2 YSYEKL. With 2 bases clipped from V and 5 bases from J, the junction kept 4 bases outside the gene matches. The CDR3 reads CASSQQGASTEAFF. The CDR3 coding sequence is TGCGCCAGCAGCCAACAGGGGGCGAGTACTGAAGCTTTCTTT.

The rearrangement uses TRBV7-3 and TRBJ2-5; D not resolved. V shed 5 bases and J shed 5 bases, with 12 bases lying between them. The CDR3 is 13 amino acids. Per germline, CDR1 SGHTA and CDR2 FQGTGA. The CDR3 loop is CASSRGVRETQYF. CDR3 DNA: TGTGCCAGCAGCCGCGGCGTGAGGGAGACCCAGTACTTC. Combining the CDR3 with reference TRBV7-3 and TRBJ2-5 gives the whole variable domain GAGVSQTPSNKVTEKGKYVELRCDPISGHTALYWYRQSLGQGPEFLIYFQGTGAADDSGLPNDRFFAVRPEGSVSTLKIQRTERGDSAVYLCASSRGVRETQYFGPGTRLLVL.

The chain is built from TRBV3-1 (or the pseudogene TRBV3-2) and TRBJ2-7; 8 nucleotides align to TRBD2. The CDR3 totals 16 residues. Germline V gene lookup returns CDR1 LGHDT and CDR2 YNNKEL (reference sequence). Unmatched junction bases numbered 14, after V lost 4 bases and J lost 6 bases. The CDR3, as DNA: TGTGCCAGCAGCCTAAAATTGGGGCTAGCGGGCAGCGAGCAGTACTTC. Amino acids: CASSLKLGLAGSEQYF.